What follows are 9 T cell receptor beta chains derived from one specimen sequenced in a study of T cell responses to AZD1222 COVID-19 vaccine. Libraries were prepared by immunoSEQ multiplex PCR; TCRdb keeps only in-frame clonotypes and omits some of them. This sample has approximately 150,000 clones, with about 90% found just once. Sequenced here: peripheral blood, sampled 28 days after the second AZD1222 dose. The origin of the receptors is an adult who received the AZD1222 COVID-19 vaccine.

The V and J genes are TRBV21-1 and TRBJ1-4. TRBV21-1 is recorded as a pseudogene. This CDR3 has 14 residues. The CDR3 nucleotides are TGTGCCAGCAGTCAAGGGGGGATTGTGGAAAAACTGTTTTTT. Encoded protein: CASSQGGIVEKLFF.

The J gene is TRBJ1-1, the V gene TRBV6-1; D is uncertain. V was cut by 4 bases and J by 4 bases, with 22 bases left in between. This CDR3 region has 17 residues. The germline V gene encodes CDR1 MNHNS and CDR2 SASEGT. CDR3 nucleotide sequence: TGTGCCAGCAGTGTGTCCGGGTCCCAATTCGGAGGCACTGAAGCTTTCTTT. This translates into CASSVSGSQFGGTEAFF.

The rearrangement joins TRBV6-4 to TRBJ1-5; no reliable D call. Trimming left V 5 bases short and J 4 bases short, with 12 bases between. The CDR3 is made up of 14 amino acids. Germline V gene sequence: CDR1 MRHNA, CDR2 SNTAGT. The CDR3: CASSQEGWNQPQHF. CDR3 nucleotide sequence: TGTGCCAGCAGTCAGGAGGGATGGAATCAGCCCCAGCATTTT.

The V gene is TRBV19, the J gene TRBJ2-1; a possible D gene is TRBD1 (6 bases). Trimming shortened V by 6 bases and J by 0 bases, and 15 bases separated the two germline ends. Germline V CDR1 and CDR2: LNHDA, SQIVND (reference sequence). This CDR3 is built from 16 residues. CDR3 amino acids: CASREDRPSSYNEQFF. The DNA of the CDR3 is TGTGCCAGTAGGGAAGACAGGCCGAGCTCCTACAATGAGCAGTTCTTC.

The rearrangement joins TRBV6-2 or TRBV6-3 to TRBJ1-2; 9 nucleotides line up with TRBD1. J lost 8 bases, V lost 6 bases, and 13 bases had no gene match. This CDR3 contains 15 residues. In germline, CDR1 is MNHEY, CDR2 SVGEGT. CDR3 protein: CASRPPGQGMRGYTF. CDR3 DNA sequence: TGTGCCAGCAGGCCTCCCGGACAGGGGATGAGGGGCTACACCTTC.

This clone was seen a single time. The chain employs TRBV29-1 and TRBJ2-7; the match to TRBD2 covers 9 bases. In germline, CDR1 is SQVTM, CDR2 ANQGSEA. J lost 6 bases, V lost 5 bases, and 11 bases had no gene match. CDR3 length equals 14 residues. CDR3: CSVKPFAGGVEQYF. In DNA form, the CDR3 reads TGCAGCGTTAAACCTTTCGCGGGGGGGGTCGAGCAGTACTTC.

The V gene is TRBV2, the J gene TRBJ1-5; 9 bases map to TRBD1. Germline trimming cut 6 bases from V and 5 bases from J; bases unmatched to any gene: 8. CDR3 size: 15 residues. Per the germline V gene, CDR1 is SNHLY and CDR2 is FYNNEI. The CDR3 reads CASSGQGLKDQPQHF. CDR3 nucleotides: TGTGCCAGCAGCGGACAGGGGTTGAAGGATCAGCCCCAGCATTTT. Full variable domain (rest looked up from reference TRBV2 and TRBJ1-5): EPEVTQTPSHQVTQMGQEVILRCVPISNHLYFYWYRQILGQKVEFLVSFYNNEISEKSEIFDDQFSVERPDGSNFTLKIRSTKLEDSAMYFCASSGQGLKDQPQHFGDGTRLSIL.

V usage is TRBV10-2 and J usage is TRBJ1-5; TRBD1 aligns across 8 bases. With V trimmed by 6 bases and J by 4 bases, 14 bases remained unmatched. CDR3 size: 17 residues. Germline-derived CDR1 and CDR2 are WSHSY and SAAADI. This CDR3 is CASSEILDRGRNQPQHF. In nucleotides, the CDR3 is TGCGCCAGCAGCGAGATTCTTGACAGGGGAAGGAATCAGCCCCAGCATTTT.

The V and J genes are TRBV29-1 and TRBJ2-4; maybe TRBD2 (5 bases). V lost 6 bases to trimming and J lost 1 base, with 10 bases between them. The CDR3 consists of 13 residues. Germline-derived CDR1 and CDR2 are SQVTM and ANQGSEA. The CDR3 nucleotides are TGCAGCGTGCTGAGGGATGCCAAAAACATTCAGTACTTC. Translated, it gives CSVLRDAKNIQYF.